The present TCR beta chain was sequenced within a study of T-cell reconstitution after alpha-beta-depleted transplantation in children. Germline V gene data show CDR1 as MRHNA and CDR2 as SNTAGT. This CDR3 is built from 15 residues. V was cut by 3 bases and J by 0 bases, with 10 bases left in between. This clonotype was picked up many times. During its preparation, the TCRbeta library received unique molecular identifiers. TCRdb reanalysed the PCR reads using MiXCR and keeps one entry per CDR3 protein. The sample gives more than 450,000 distinct CDR3 sequences, about 17% of which show up once; 2.5% to 4% is in the top ten.

This specimen consisted of PBMCs from the stem cell graft donor, obtained from the stem cell graft. The V call is TRBV6-4, the J call TRBJ2-3; D may be TRBD1 or TRBD2 (5 bases each). This TCR came from a human donor who donated a stem cell graft to a child with acute lymphoblastic leukemia. The CDR3 DNA reads as TGTGCCAGCAGTGAGGGGGACGGCAGCACAGATACGCAGTATTTT. This gives the protein CASSEGDGSTDTQYF.